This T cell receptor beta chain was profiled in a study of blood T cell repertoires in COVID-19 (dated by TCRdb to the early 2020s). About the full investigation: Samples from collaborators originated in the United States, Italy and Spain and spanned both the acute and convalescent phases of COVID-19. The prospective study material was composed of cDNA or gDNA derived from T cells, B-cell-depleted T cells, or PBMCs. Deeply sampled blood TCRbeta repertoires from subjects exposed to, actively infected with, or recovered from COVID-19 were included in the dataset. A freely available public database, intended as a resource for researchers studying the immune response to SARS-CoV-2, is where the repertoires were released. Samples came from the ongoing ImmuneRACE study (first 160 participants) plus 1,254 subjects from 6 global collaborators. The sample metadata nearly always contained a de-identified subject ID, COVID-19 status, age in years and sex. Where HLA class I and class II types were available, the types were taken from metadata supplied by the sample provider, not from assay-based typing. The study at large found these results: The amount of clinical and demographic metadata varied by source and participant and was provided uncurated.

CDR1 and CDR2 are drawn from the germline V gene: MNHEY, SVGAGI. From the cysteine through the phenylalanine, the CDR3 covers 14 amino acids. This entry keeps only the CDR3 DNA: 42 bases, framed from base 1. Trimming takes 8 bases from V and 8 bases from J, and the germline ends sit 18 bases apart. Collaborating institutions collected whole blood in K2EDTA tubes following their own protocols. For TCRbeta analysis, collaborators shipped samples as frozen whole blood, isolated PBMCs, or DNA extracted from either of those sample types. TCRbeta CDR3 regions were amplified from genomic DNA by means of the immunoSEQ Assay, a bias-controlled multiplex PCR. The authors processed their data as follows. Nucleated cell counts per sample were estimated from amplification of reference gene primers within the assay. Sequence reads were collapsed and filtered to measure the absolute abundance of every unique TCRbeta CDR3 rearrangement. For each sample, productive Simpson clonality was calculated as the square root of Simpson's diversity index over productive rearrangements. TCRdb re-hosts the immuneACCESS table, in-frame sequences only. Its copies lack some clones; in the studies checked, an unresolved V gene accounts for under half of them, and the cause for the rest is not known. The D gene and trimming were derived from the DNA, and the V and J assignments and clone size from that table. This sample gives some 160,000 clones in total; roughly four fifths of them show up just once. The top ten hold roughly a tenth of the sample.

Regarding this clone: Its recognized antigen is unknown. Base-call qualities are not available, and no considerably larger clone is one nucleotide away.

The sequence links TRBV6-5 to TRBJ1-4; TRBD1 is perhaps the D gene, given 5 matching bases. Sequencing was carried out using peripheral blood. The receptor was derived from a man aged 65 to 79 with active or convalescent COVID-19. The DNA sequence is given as TGTGCCAGCGGGTCAGCGGCCGGGGGAGAAAAACTGTTTTTT. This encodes CASGSAAGGEKLFF.